These 10 T cell receptor beta chains were sequenced from one sample in a study of preoperative IRX-2 immunotherapy in early breast cancer. Sequencing used immunoSEQ multiplex PCR; TCRdb keeps in-frame clones, though not all of them. The sample has roughly 34,000 clones; under 90% are singletons. Treatment indicated: preoperative locoregional IRX-2 cytokine immunotherapy. The source was tumor tissue, collected after IRX-2 immunotherapy. Every receptor here comes from a human donor with breast cancer.

V gene TRBV11-3 combines with J gene TRBJ1-1; 9 nucleotides agree with TRBD1. This CDR3 spans 14 amino acids. After removal of 1 base from V and 6 bases from J, the junction contained 3 bases not matched to a gene. CDR1 is SGHNT and CDR2 is YENEEA in the germline V gene. The CDR3 loop reads CASSLVTGGSEAFF. The CDR3 DNA reads TGTGCCAGCAGCTTAGTAACAGGGGGCTCTGAAGCTTTCTTT.

The chain links TRBV6-8 to TRBJ1-5, with D possibly matching TRBD1 (6 bases). Trimming took off 4 bases at V and 4 bases at J, with 11 bases between the two ends. Germline CDR1 is MNHGY and CDR2 is SAAAGT. The CDR3 contains 14 residues. The CDR3 spells CASSFPGTNQPQHF. The DNA of the CDR3 is TGTGCCAGCAGTTTTCCCGGGACAAATCAGCCCCAGCATTTT.

The gene calls are TRBV11-3 and TRBJ2-7; D perhaps matches TRBD2 (5 bases). This CDR3 region has 18 residues. V was clipped by 5 bases and J by 7 bases, with 30 bases between them. Germline lookup yields CDR1 SGHNT and CDR2 YENEEA. CDR3 sequence: CASSQTLSDTFQREEQYF. CDR3 bases: TGTGCCAGCAGCCAAACTTTGTCAGACACCTTCCAACGGGAAGAGCAGTACTTC.

The chain recombines TRBV7-1 with TRBJ2-7, with 8 bases lining up with TRBD2. TRBV7-1 belongs to the ORF category, with a function that is uncertain. The ends lost 4 bases at V and 0 bases at J; junction bases unmatched: 8. The CDR3 loop spans 16 amino acids. CDR3 DNA sequence: TGTGCCAGCAGCTTTTGGGGTAGCGGGATCTCCTACGAGCAGTACTTC. Its translation is CASSFWGSGISYEQYF.

This clone occurred once. V gene TRBV11-3 combines with J gene TRBJ1-2; D may be TRBD1 (5 bases). The CDR3 is made up of 17 amino acids. Germline CDR1 and CDR2: SGHNT and YENEEA. Trimming pared 3 bases from V and 2 bases from J, leaving 19 bases between. The CDR3 loop is CASSLWQGPTKNYGYTF. CDR3 nucleotides: TGTGCCAGCAGCTTGTGGCAGGGACCGACAAAAAACTATGGCTACACCTTC.

The rearrangement joins TRBV7-6 to TRBJ1-2; tentative D call: TRBD1 (6 bases). Trimming took 3 bases from V and 4 from J, leaving 12 bases between them. The CDR3 has 14 residues. Germline assignment: CDR1 SGHVS and CDR2 FNYEAQ. CDR3 sequence reads: CASSFRDTSYGYTF. In DNA, the CDR3 is TGTGCCAGCAGCTTCCGGGACACCAGCTATGGCTACACCTTC. Supplemented by reference TRBV7-6 and TRBJ1-2, the full variable domain reads GAGVSQSPRYKVTKRGQDVALRCDPISGHVSLYWYRQALGQGPEFLTYFNYEAQQDKSGLPNDRFSAERPEGSISTLTIQRTEQRDSAMYRCASSFRDTSYGYTFGSGTRLTVV.

The chain is built from TRBV19 and TRBJ1-4; no firm D call. Looked up from germline, CDR1 is LNHDA and CDR2 is SQIVND (reference sequence). The CDR3 totals 13 residues. Trimming took 3 bases from V and 8 from J, leaving 10 bases between them. CDR3 residues: CASSIGGGEKLFF. DNA for the CDR3: TGTGCCAGTAGTATCGGCGGAGGGGAAAAACTGTTTTTT.

The chain has TRBV7-7 and TRBJ2-7, with 10 bases matching TRBD1. Germline V lookup: CDR1 SSHAT, CDR2 FNYEAQ (reference sequence). This CDR3 is 14 amino acids long. Germline trimming cut 5 bases from V and 2 bases from J; bases unmatched to any gene: 3. As DNA, the CDR3 is TGTGCCAGCAGCGTCGGACAGGGGGCCTACGAGCAGTACTTC. Protein product: CASSVGQGAYEQYF.

V gene TRBV5-1 combines with J gene TRBJ2-2, with TRBD2 matching 10 bases. V was pared by 2 bases and J by 7 bases, with 5 bases of the junction left unmatched. CDR1 and CDR2 (germline): SGHRS, YFSETQ. The CDR3 spans 15 residues. The CDR3 loop is CASSLTSGEGGELFF. The CDR3 DNA reads TGCGCCAGCAGCTTAACTAGCGGGGAAGGCGGGGAGCTGTTTTTT.

The rearrangement joins TRBV5-1 to TRBJ2-6; no definite D call. V gave up 7 bases and J gave up 4 bases, with 12 bases separating them. Germline V lookup: CDR1 SGHRS, CDR2 YFSETQ. The CDR3 has 14 amino acids. Here the CDR3 reads CASGRLGGANVLTF. DNA of the CDR3: TGCGCCAGCGGCCGACTGGGCGGGGCCAACGTCCTGACTTTC.